Listed below are T cell receptor beta chains from one sample, sequenced in a study of blood T cell repertoires in COVID-19. The table came from immunoSEQ multiplex PCR; TCRdb's copy has only in-frame clones and leaves some out. The sample contains approximately 250,000 clones, approximately 86% of which appear only once. The sample was peripheral blood. These receptors all come from a woman in her fifties or sixties with COVID-19, enrolled during active disease. CDR3s include the opening cysteine and the closing phenylalanine or tryptophan. The D gene is left open where the match is weak. Rows may omit the clone size; those that give it use once, few, many or a size class.

V gene	J gene	D gene	clone size	CDR3 protein	CDR3 DNA
TRBV7-8	TRBJ1-3	TRBD1	once	CASSPGQGLSGNTIYF	TGTGCCAGCAGCCCCGGACAGGGCCTCTCTGGAAACACCATATATTTT
TRBV7-8	TRBJ1-1	NA	NA	CASSTSRVTEAFF	TGTGCCAGCAGCACCTCCAGGGTTACTGAAGCTTTCTTT
TRBV18	TRBJ1-2	TRBD1	NA	CASSPTGQGSYGYTF	TGTGCCAGCTCACCCACTGGACAGGGGAGCTATGGCTACACCTTC
TRBV7-3	TRBJ1-1	NA	NA	CASSQKGFTEAFF	TGTGCCAGCAGCCAGAAGGGGTTCACTGAAGCTTTCTTT
TRBV3-1/TRBV3-2	TRBJ2-2	NA	few	CASSRGDTNTGELFF	TGTGCCAGCAGTCGGGGAGACACGAACACCGGGGAGCTGTTTTTT
TRBV20-1	TRBJ2-3	NA	many	CSARSGISQYF	TGCAGTGCTAGATCGGGTATATCACAGTATTTT
TRBV7-2	TRBJ1-2	NA	NA	CASRLDRSYGYTF	TGTGCCAGCAGGTTGGACAGAAGCTATGGCTACACCTTC
TRBV19	TRBJ1-5	TRBD1	once	CASMKGTGRGNSNQPQHF	TGTGCCAGTATGAAAGGGACAGGGAGAGGGAATAGCAATCAGCCCCAGCATTTT
TRBV20-1	TRBJ2-7	TRBD1	NA	CSAGTGSEQYF	TGCAGTGCCGGGACAGGGAGCGAGCAGTACTTC
TRBV27	TRBJ2-1	TRBD2	NA	CASSSGTSANNEQFF	TGTGCCAGCAGTTCCGGGACTAGCGCCAACAATGAGCAGTTCTTC
TRBV7-9	TRBJ2-3	NA	NA	CASSLGTRGDTQYF	TGTGCCAGCAGCTTAGGGACCCGGGGAGATACGCAGTATTTT
TRBV19	TRBJ2-1	TRBD2	NA	CASSLKTSGPYNEQFF	TGTGCCAGTAGTCTAAAGACTAGCGGGCCTTACAATGAGCAGTTCTTC